These T cell receptor beta chains were read from a single sample in a study of T cells in Graves' hyperthyroidism and ophthalmopathy. From the multiplex PCR reads, TCRdb called clonotypes with MiXCR, one entry per CDR3 protein. This table has fewer than 900,000 distinct CDR3 sequences, 16% appearing once. The sample was blood. All receptors come from a man aged 18 to 29 with Graves' hyperthyroidism. CDR3s include the opening cysteine and the closing phenylalanine or tryptophan. D genes are given only for firm matches. Clone size is not always given. Where it is, it says once, few, many or a class for expanded clones.

j_call: TRBJ2-7; d_call: TRBD2; clone_size: NA; v_call: TRBV2; cdr3_aa: CASRTSGLRAEQYF; cdr3_nt: TGTGCCAGCCGGACTAGCGGCCTCCGGGCCGAGCAGTACTTC
j_call: TRBJ1-2; d_call: NA; clone_size: many; v_call: TRBV27; cdr3_aa: CASRQRSGGTLGYTF; cdr3_nt: TGTGCCAGCAGACAAAGATCGGGAGGGACGCTCGGCTACACCTTC
j_call: TRBJ1-1; d_call: NA; clone_size: many; v_call: TRBV12-3/TRBV12-4; cdr3_aa: CASSLGLGWAEAFF; cdr3_nt: TGTGCCAGCAGTTTAGGGTTGGGCTGGGCTGAAGCTTTCTTT
j_call: TRBJ2-3; d_call: NA; clone_size: many; v_call: TRBV20-1; cdr3_aa: CSAKDRRGTDTQYF; cdr3_nt: TGCAGTGCCAAAGACAGGCGGGGCACAGATACGCAGTATTTT
j_call: TRBJ2-1; d_call: NA; clone_size: NA; v_call: TRBV15; cdr3_aa: CATRMLASNEQFF; cdr3_nt: TGTGCCACCAGAATGCTAGCGAGCAATGAGCAGTTCTTC
j_call: TRBJ2-5; d_call: NA; clone_size: few; v_call: TRBV20-1; cdr3_aa: CSARDPWGREETQYF; cdr3_nt: TGCAGTGCTAGAGATCCCTGGGGCAGGGAAGAGACCCAGTACTTC
j_call: TRBJ2-7; d_call: NA; clone_size: many; v_call: TRBV2; cdr3_aa: CASSDPSDEQYF; cdr3_nt: TGTGCCAGCAGCGACCCTAGCGACGAGCAGTACTTC
j_call: TRBJ1-4; d_call: NA; clone_size: many; v_call: TRBV2; cdr3_aa: CASSVRQATNEKLFF; cdr3_nt: TGTGCCAGCAGTGTTCGACAGGCAACTAATGAAAAACTGTTTTTT
j_call: TRBJ2-5; d_call: NA; clone_size: few; v_call: TRBV12-3/TRBV12-4; cdr3_aa: CASSFPGKQETQYF; cdr3_nt: TGTGCCAGCAGTTTCCCGGGGAAACAAGAGACCCAGTACTTC
j_call: TRBJ2-3; d_call: NA; clone_size: many; v_call: TRBV29-1; cdr3_aa: CSVKTGLDTQYF; cdr3_nt: TGCAGCGTGAAGACAGGCTTGGATACGCAGTATTTT
j_call: TRBJ2-3; d_call: NA; clone_size: many; v_call: TRBV20-1; cdr3_aa: CSAARGGTQYF; cdr3_nt: TGCAGTGCTGCCCGTGGGGGTACGCAGTATTTT
j_call: TRBJ2-1; d_call: TRBD2; clone_size: NA; v_call: TRBV2; cdr3_aa: CASRTGLAGANEQFF; cdr3_nt: TGTGCCAGCAGGACCGGACTAGCGGGGGCCAATGAGCAGTTCTTC
j_call: TRBJ2-3; d_call: NA; clone_size: NA; v_call: TRBV28; cdr3_aa: CASSGYLAPITDTQYF; cdr3_nt: TGTGCCAGCAGTGGATACCTAGCACCTATCACAGATACGCAGTATTTT
j_call: TRBJ2-2; d_call: NA; clone_size: NA; v_call: TRBV30; cdr3_aa: CAWSGETNTGELFF; cdr3_nt: TGTGCCTGGAGTGGGGAAACGAACACCGGGGAGCTGTTTTTT
j_call: TRBJ2-5; d_call: NA; clone_size: NA; v_call: TRBV5-1; cdr3_aa: CASSPGVLEAETQYF; cdr3_nt: TGTGCCAGCAGCCCGGGGGTCCTCGAAGCGGAGACCCAGTACTTC
j_call: TRBJ1-1; d_call: NA; clone_size: few; v_call: TRBV29-1; cdr3_aa: CSVVMRDATEAFF; cdr3_nt: TGCAGCGTTGTAATGCGGGACGCCACTGAAGCTTTCTTT
j_call: TRBJ2-2; d_call: NA; clone_size: many; v_call: TRBV2; cdr3_aa: CASGYTGELFF; cdr3_nt: TGTGCCAGCGGATACACCGGGGAGCTGTTTTTT
j_call: TRBJ2-2; d_call: NA; clone_size: few; v_call: TRBV15; cdr3_aa: CATQDYQNTGELFF; cdr3_nt: TGTGCCACCCAGGACTACCAAAACACCGGGGAGCTGTTTTTT
j_call: TRBJ2-2; d_call: NA; clone_size: NA; v_call: TRBV2; cdr3_aa: CASSESGESNTGELFF; cdr3_nt: TGTGCCAGCAGTGAGTCCGGGGAATCGAACACCGGGGAGCTGTTTTTT
j_call: TRBJ1-1; d_call: NA; clone_size: NA; v_call: TRBV6-2/TRBV6-3; cdr3_aa: CASKKGHPPGNTEAFF; cdr3_nt: TGTGCCAGCAAAAAGGGACACCCACCTGGAAACACTGAAGCTTTCTTT
j_call: TRBJ2-5; d_call: NA; clone_size: NA; v_call: TRBV2; cdr3_aa: CASSRGVGQETQYF; cdr3_nt: TGTGCCAGCAGCCGAGGGGTAGGCCAAGAGACCCAGTACTTC
j_call: TRBJ2-7; d_call: NA; clone_size: few; v_call: TRBV18; cdr3_aa: CASSPGLGAYEQYF; cdr3_nt: TGTGCCAGCTCACCGGGGTTGGGAGCCTACGAGCAGTACTTC
j_call: TRBJ2-7; d_call: TRBD2; clone_size: few; v_call: TRBV28; cdr3_aa: CASRRTSVYEQYF; cdr3_nt: TGTGCCAGCAGACGGACTAGCGTATACGAGCAGTACTTC
j_call: TRBJ2-7; d_call: TRBD2; clone_size: NA; v_call: TRBV6-5; cdr3_aa: CASSYPLSGGYHEQYF; cdr3_nt: TGTGCCAGCAGTTACCCCCTTTCGGGAGGGTACCACGAGCAGTACTTC
j_call: TRBJ2-1; d_call: NA; clone_size: few; v_call: TRBV19; cdr3_aa: CASSIDGGRIEQFF; cdr3_nt: TGTGCCAGTAGTATAGATGGGGGACGGATTGAGCAGTTCTTC
j_call: TRBJ2-3; d_call: NA; clone_size: NA; v_call: TRBV20-1; cdr3_aa: CSARPSGGIAGSTDTQYF; cdr3_nt: TGCAGTGCTAGACCCTCCGGCGGAATTGCCGGAAGCACAGATACGCAGTATTTT
j_call: TRBJ1-6; d_call: NA; clone_size: many; v_call: TRBV28; cdr3_aa: CASRTDSYSPLHF; cdr3_nt: TGTGCCAGCAGAACAGACAGTTATTCACCCCTCCACTTT
j_call: TRBJ2-1; d_call: NA; clone_size: NA; v_call: TRBV29-1; cdr3_aa: CSVEGAEGGVNEQFF; cdr3_nt: TGCAGCGTTGAAGGGGCTGAGGGAGGTGTCAATGAGCAGTTCTTC
j_call: TRBJ2-7; d_call: NA; clone_size: NA; v_call: TRBV29-1; cdr3_aa: CSVARDFPYEQYF; cdr3_nt: TGCAGCGTGGCCCGGGACTTCCCCTACGAGCAGTACTTC
j_call: TRBJ2-7; d_call: NA; clone_size: many; v_call: TRBV20-1; cdr3_aa: CSARDGREFYEQYF; cdr3_nt: TGCAGTGCTAGAGACGGCCGGGAATTCTACGAGCAGTACTTC
j_call: TRBJ2-7; d_call: NA; clone_size: NA; v_call: TRBV5-6; cdr3_aa: CASSQDGTSYEQYF; cdr3_nt: TGTGCCAGCAGCCAGGACGGGACCTCCTACGAGCAGTACTTC
j_call: TRBJ1-1; d_call: NA; clone_size: many; v_call: TRBV5-1; cdr3_aa: CASSSRSRRGTEAFF; cdr3_nt: TGCGCCAGCAGTTCCCGGAGTAGGAGAGGGACTGAAGCTTTCTTT
j_call: TRBJ1-4; d_call: NA; clone_size: few; v_call: TRBV7-8; cdr3_aa: CASSFAGPTNEKLFF; cdr3_nt: TGTGCCAGCAGCTTCGCGGGCCCAACTAATGAAAAACTGTTTTTT
j_call: TRBJ2-4; d_call: NA; clone_size: NA; v_call: TRBV3-1; cdr3_aa: CASSQDLGQSKNIQYF; cdr3_nt: TGTGCCAGCAGCCAAGATTTAGGACAGTCCAAAAACATTCAGTACTTC
j_call: TRBJ1-5; d_call: NA; clone_size: few; v_call: TRBV30; cdr3_aa: CAWASASNQPQHF; cdr3_nt: TGTGCCTGGGCATCAGCGAGCAATCAGCCCCAGCATTTT
j_call: TRBJ2-3; d_call: TRBD2; clone_size: many; v_call: TRBV7-2; cdr3_aa: CASTSTSGSSTDTQYF; cdr3_nt: TGTGCCAGCACCTCCACTAGCGGCTCTAGCACAGATACGCAGTATTTT
j_call: TRBJ1-2; d_call: TRBD1; clone_size: NA; v_call: TRBV5-1; cdr3_aa: CASKGQGASGGYAF; cdr3_nt: TGCGCCAGCAAAGGACAGGGGGCGTCTGGTGGCTACGCCTTC
j_call: TRBJ1-1; d_call: NA; clone_size: few; v_call: TRBV11-3; cdr3_aa: CASSFTGLGEAFF; cdr3_nt: TGTGCCAGCAGCTTCACAGGGTTGGGTGAAGCTTTCTTT
j_call: TRBJ1-3; d_call: NA; clone_size: many; v_call: TRBV2; cdr3_aa: CASTRVTSGNTIYF; cdr3_nt: TGTGCCAGCACCCGGGTTACCTCTGGAAACACCATATATTTT
j_call: TRBJ1-5; d_call: NA; clone_size: few; v_call: TRBV7-8; cdr3_aa: CASSLNSDQPQHF; cdr3_nt: TGTGCCAGCAGCTTAAATTCGGATCAGCCCCAGCATTTT
j_call: TRBJ2-3; d_call: TRBD2; clone_size: many; v_call: TRBV28; cdr3_aa: CASTPLAGAGTDTQYF; cdr3_nt: TGTGCCAGCACCCCTCTAGCGGGAGCTGGCACAGATACGCAGTATTTT
j_call: TRBJ2-1; d_call: TRBD2; clone_size: many; v_call: TRBV5-4; cdr3_aa: CASSPGTSGNNEQFF; cdr3_nt: TGTGCCAGCAGTCCCGGGACTAGCGGAAACAATGAGCAGTTCTTC
j_call: TRBJ2-4; d_call: TRBD1; clone_size: NA; v_call: TRBV29-1; cdr3_aa: CSVQGAVNIQYF; cdr3_nt: TGCAGCGTACAGGGGGCCGTAAACATTCAGTACTTC
j_call: TRBJ2-7; d_call: NA; clone_size: many; v_call: TRBV11-2; cdr3_aa: CASSPDRTEQYF; cdr3_nt: TGTGCCAGCAGTCCAGACAGGACCGAGCAGTACTTC
j_call: TRBJ2-1; d_call: NA; clone_size: NA; v_call: TRBV20-1; cdr3_aa: CSARVVAPYNEQFF; cdr3_nt: TGCAGTGCTAGAGTGGTAGCGCCCTACAATGAGCAGTTCTTC
j_call: TRBJ2-2; d_call: TRBD2; clone_size: NA; v_call: TRBV29-1; cdr3_aa: CSVPRREGTGELFF; cdr3_nt: TGCAGCGTTCCGAGGCGGGAGGGCACCGGGGAGCTGTTTTTT
j_call: TRBJ1-2; d_call: NA; clone_size: NA; v_call: TRBV28; cdr3_aa: CASSSIQGYYGYTF; cdr3_nt: TGTGCCAGCAGTTCAATTCAGGGTTACTATGGCTACACCTTC
j_call: TRBJ1-5; d_call: NA; clone_size: NA; v_call: TRBV19; cdr3_aa: CASSMDGHEVQPQHF; cdr3_nt: TGTGCCAGTAGTATGGACGGCCATGAAGTCCAGCCCCAGCATTTT
j_call: TRBJ1-1; d_call: TRBD1; clone_size: many; v_call: TRBV6-1; cdr3_aa: CASSGLRDRGLGTEAFF; cdr3_nt: TGTGCCAGCAGCGGGCTCCGGGACAGGGGGCTCGGCACTGAAGCTTTCTTT
j_call: TRBJ2-7; d_call: TRBD1; clone_size: many; v_call: TRBV18; cdr3_aa: CASSPVGQGTNYEQYF; cdr3_nt: TGTGCCAGCTCACCAGTCGGACAGGGGACCAACTACGAGCAGTACTTC
j_call: TRBJ2-1; d_call: NA; clone_size: many; v_call: TRBV11-3; cdr3_aa: CASSLVWDEQFF; cdr3_nt: TGTGCCAGCAGCTTAGTTTGGGATGAGCAGTTCTTC
j_call: TRBJ1-2; d_call: NA; clone_size: many; v_call: TRBV2; cdr3_aa: CASNTNPGAKGGYTF; cdr3_nt: TGTGCCAGCAATACTAACCCGGGAGCGAAAGGGGGCTACACCTTC
j_call: TRBJ2-7; d_call: TRBD1; clone_size: many; v_call: TRBV20-1; cdr3_aa: CSARLRDRGYEQYF; cdr3_nt: TGCAGTGCTAGACTCCGGGACAGGGGGTACGAGCAGTACTTC
j_call: TRBJ2-1; d_call: NA; clone_size: NA; v_call: TRBV9; cdr3_aa: CASSVEWSLSYNEQFF; cdr3_nt: TGTGCCAGCAGCGTAGAGTGGAGCCTATCCTACAATGAGCAGTTCTTC
j_call: TRBJ1-2; d_call: NA; clone_size: few; v_call: TRBV30; cdr3_aa: CAWSDIGQTYGYTF; cdr3_nt: TGTGCCTGGAGTGACATAGGACAGACCTATGGCTACACCTTC